Listed below are T cell receptor beta chains from one sample, sequenced in a study of blood T cell repertoires in COVID-19. Clones were read by immunoSEQ multiplex PCR, and TCRdb kept only the in-frame ones, dropping some. The table has roughly 430,000 clones, roughly 86% seen once; the top ten hold roughly 2%. Sequencing used PBMCs or T cells enriched from blood (not recorded which). These receptors were taken from a middle-aged woman with acute COVID-19. CDR3s include the opening cysteine and the closing phenylalanine or tryptophan. D genes are given only for firm matches. Clone size is not always given. Where it is, it says once, few, many or a class for expanded clones.

TRBD1,NA,TRBV27,TRBJ1-6,CASTTRGLGTSPLHF,TGTGCCAGCACTACCAGGGGGCTTGGAACTTCACCCCTCCACTTT
NA,NA,TRBV6-1,TRBJ1-4,CASSESGRGKEKLFF,TGTGCCAGCAGTGAATCTGGCAGGGGAAAGGAAAAACTGTTTTTT
TRBD1,NA,TRBV4-1,TRBJ2-1,CASSYSPGQGFNEQFF,TGCGCCAGCAGCTATTCGCCGGGACAGGGGTTTAATGAGCAGTTCTTC
NA,NA,TRBV4-1,TRBJ2-1,CASSRAYNEQFF,TGCGCCAGCAGCCGGGCTTACAATGAGCAGTTCTTC
TRBD2,NA,TRBV5-4,TRBJ2-3,CASSLVAGGLTDTQYF,TGTGCCAGCAGCTTGGTGGCGGGGGGACTCACAGATACGCAGTATTTT
NA,once,TRBV7-9,TRBJ2-7,CASSLASRAHEQYF,TGTGCCAGCAGCTTAGCGTCCAGGGCCCACGAGCAGTACTTC
NA,NA,TRBV6-5,TRBJ1-1,CASSRGTNTEAFF,TGTGCCAGTTCCAGGGGTACTAACACTGAAGCTTTCTTT
NA,NA,TRBV19,TRBJ1-4,CASSIGGIANEKLFF,TGTGCCAGTAGTATAGGGGGCATTGCTAATGAAAAACTGTTTTTT
TRBD2,once,TRBV5-1,TRBJ2-5,CASSLVAGGQKTQYF,TGCGCCAGCAGCTTGGTAGCGGGGGGCCAGAAGACCCAGTACTTC
NA,NA,TRBV19,TRBJ1-2,CASSIRFGGASYLVYGYTF,TGTGCCAGTAGTATACGGTTTGGGGGGGCCAGCTACCTCGTCTATGGCTACACCTTC
TRBD1,NA,TRBV13,TRBJ2-7,CASSDRGHSYEQYF,TGTGCCAGCAGCGACAGGGGGCACTCCTACGAGCAGTACTTC
NA,NA,TRBV5-1,TRBJ2-5,CASSLAVRASETQYF,TGCGCCAGCAGCTTGGCGGTCAGGGCTTCGGAGACCCAGTACTTC
TRBD1,NA,TRBV5-4,TRBJ1-2,CASSLADRANYGYTF,TGTGCCAGCAGCTTGGCGGACAGGGCTAACTATGGCTACACCTTC
TRBD1,NA,TRBV5-6,TRBJ2-7,CASTRDRENEQYF,TGTGCCAGCACCCGGGACAGGGAAAACGAGCAGTACTTC
TRBD1,NA,TRBV7-9,TRBJ1-1,CASSLDRGLPAFF,TGTGCCAGCAGCTTAGACAGGGGGCTACCAGCTTTCTTT
NA,NA,TRBV6-5,TRBJ1-2,CASSYEAGPSYGYTF,TGTGCCAGCAGTTACGAGGCGGGGCCCTCCTATGGCTACACCTTC
TRBD1,once,TRBV20-1,TRBJ2-1,CSASPDRGSYNEQFF,TGCAGTGCTAGTCCGGACAGGGGATCCTACAATGAGCAGTTCTTC
TRBD2,NA,TRBV9,TRBJ2-7,CASSVGLAAYEQYF,TGTGCCAGCAGCGTAGGACTAGCGGCCTACGAGCAGTACTTC
NA,NA,TRBV4-2,TRBJ1-1,CASSSGVSNTEAFF,TGTGCCAGCAGCTCCGGAGTGTCGAACACTGAAGCTTTCTTT
TRBD1,once,TRBV24-1,TRBJ2-2,CATSDLTRGLTGELFF,TGTGCCACCAGTGATTTGACGAGGGGGCTCACCGGGGAGCTGTTTTTT
NA,NA,TRBV7-2,TRBJ1-2,CASKPTGGYTF,TGTGCCAGCAAACCGACAGGAGGATACACCTTC
TRBD2,NA,TRBV30,TRBJ2-3,CAWAMGGGDTQYF,TGTGCCTGGGCCATGGGGGGGGGAGATACGCAGTATTTT
NA,NA,TRBV20-1,TRBJ1-1,CSPLGGTEAFF,TGCAGTCCGTTGGGGGGAACTGAAGCTTTCTTT
TRBD2,NA,TRBV18,TRBJ2-3,CASSPGLATFSDTQYF,TGTGCCAGCTCACCGGGACTAGCGACATTTTCAGATACGCAGTATTTT
NA,NA,TRBV6-1,TRBJ1-2,CASSEYGQNNGYTF,TGTGCCAGCAGTGAATACGGACAGAATAATGGCTACACCTTC
NA,NA,TRBV7-2,TRBJ2-1,CASSEQYNEQFF,TGTGCCAGCAGCGAACAATACAATGAGCAGTTCTTC
NA,once,TRBV14,TRBJ1-3,CASSQIGRGSGNTIYF,TGTGCCAGCAGCCAAATCGGACGGGGATCGGGGAACACCATATATTTT
TRBD1,NA,TRBV5-4,TRBJ1-2,CASSIPGQNYGYTF,TGTGCCAGCAGCATTCCGGGACAGAACTATGGCTACACCTTC
TRBD1,NA,TRBV5-6,TRBJ1-2,CASSWDRGNYGYTF,TGTGCCAGCAGTTGGGACAGGGGGAACTATGGCTACACCTTC
NA,NA,TRBV6-5,TRBJ1-1,CASSSGTPEAFF,TGTGCCAGCAGTAGCGGGACCCCTGAAGCTTTCTTT
NA,NA,TRBV5-1,TRBJ1-1,CASSLGPPVDREAFF,TGCGCCAGCAGCTTGGGGCCCCCCGTCGACAGAGAAGCTTTCTTT
NA,NA,TRBV12-3/TRBV12-4,TRBJ2-5,CASRGGQETQYF,TGTGCCAGCCGTGGCGGTCAAGAGACCCAGTACTTC
TRBD2,NA,TRBV5-4,TRBJ2-2,CASSLKAGSGGANGELFF,TGTGCCAGCAGCTTGAAGGCTGGTAGCGGGGGGGCCAACGGGGAGCTGTTTTTT
NA,once,TRBV18,TRBJ1-5,CASSATAGRNQPQHF,TGTGCCAGCTCTGCCACTGCGGGGCGAAATCAGCCCCAGCATTTT
TRBD1,NA,TRBV24-1,TRBJ2-2,CATSGDSTGELFF,TGTGCCACCAGTGGGGACAGCACCGGGGAGCTGTTTTTT
NA,NA,TRBV21-1,TRBJ1-1,CASSKAGGKSTEAFF,TGTGCCAGCAGCAAAGCGGGGGGTAAGAGCACTGAAGCTTTCTTT
NA,NA,TRBV27,TRBJ1-5,CASSPQGKSNQPQHF,TGTGCCAGCAGTCCACAGGGAAAAAGCAATCAGCCCCAGCATTTT
TRBD1,NA,TRBV7-9,TRBJ1-2,CASSRNRGEDGYTF,TGTGCCAGCAGCCGAAACAGGGGTGAAGATGGCTACACCTTC
NA,NA,TRBV24-1,TRBJ1-5,CATSGPPGGGQPQHF,TGTGCCACCAGTGGCCCCCCCGGGGGAGGTCAGCCCCAGCATTTT
NA,NA,TRBV5-1,TRBJ2-1,CASSLGPGYNEQFF,TGCGCCAGCAGCTTGGGTCCGGGGTACAATGAGCAGTTCTTC
TRBD1,NA,TRBV28,TRBJ1-2,CASRALGQGYGYTF,TGTGCCAGCAGAGCACTCGGACAGGGTTACGGCTACACCTTC
NA,NA,TRBV10-2,TRBJ1-1,CASSDNRVNTEAFF,TGCGCCAGCAGTGATAACAGGGTGAACACTGAAGCTTTCTTT
TRBD1,NA,TRBV30,TRBJ1-2,CAWRETGGAYDGYTF,TGTGCCTGGAGAGAGACAGGGGGCGCTTATGATGGCTACACCTTC
NA,NA,TRBV2,TRBJ2-5,CASSDPTGETQYF,TGTGCCAGCAGTGACCCGACCGGGGAGACCCAGTACTTC
NA,NA,TRBV7-9,TRBJ1-1,CASSRRDTEAFF,TGTGCCAGCAGCCGCCGGGACACTGAAGCTTTCTTT